In this sample, the clone carrying this TCR beta chain turned up a few times. The sample comes from a study of cytomegalovirus exposure and HLA in healthy donors. Researchers ran the PCR with 60 Vbeta and 13 Jbeta primers. Assay used: immunoSEQ multiplex PCR; TCRdb lists only in-frame clones, some missing. The sample records 70,000 to 100,000 clones, 67% being singletons. Germline V CDR1 and CDR2: SGHVS, FNYEAQ. The V end was cut by 5 bases, the J end by 10 bases, with 15 bases between. This CDR3 has 13 amino acids. V usage is TRBV7-6 and J usage is TRBJ2-1, with no clear D. This sequence was found in a woman aged 45-65 years in good health and CMV-seropositive. What was sequenced was PBMCs. CDR3 region: CASSPNQAWEQFF. The CDR3 DNA is TGTGCCAGCAGCCCAAACCAGGCCTGGGAGCAGTTCTTC.